A selection of T cell receptor beta chains follows, all from one sample in a study of blood T cells in healthy people across ages. TCRdb ran MiXCR on the 5' RACE reads and lists one entry per CDR3 protein. The sample holds fewer than 1,200,000 distinct CDR3 sequences, under 30% seen once. These sequences were also reported in another study, on T cells of mothers and their children.

Sequences were obtained from blood. The origin of the receptors is a girl aged 2-10 years in good health. CDR3s include the opening cysteine and the closing phenylalanine or tryptophan. The order of the fields is J gene, clone size, V gene, D gene, CDR3 protein, CDR3 DNA. A D gene is named only where the DNA matches it firmly. For some rows the clone size is stated as once, few or many, or as a class when expanded; others skip it.

J: TRBJ2-1; size: .; V: TRBV27; D: TRBD2; CDR3: CASSLRSTGGGNEQFF; DNA: TGTGCCAGCAGTTTACGCTCTACGGGAGGGGGCAATGAGCAGTTCTTC
J: TRBJ1-1; size: few; V: TRBV5-1; D: .; CDR3: CASSLARGSEAFF; DNA: TGCGCCAGCAGCTTGGCTCGGGGCTCTGAAGCTTTCTTT
J: TRBJ2-1; size: few; V: TRBV7-8; D: .; CDR3: CASSLVGSFSYNEQFF; DNA: TGTGCCAGCAGCTTAGTGGGGAGTTTTTCCTACAATGAGCAGTTCTTC
J: TRBJ1-2; size: few; V: TRBV9; D: .; CDR3: CASSFDLANYGYTF; DNA: TGTGCCAGCAGTTTCGATTTGGCTAACTATGGCTACACCTTC
J: TRBJ2-3; size: .; V: TRBV15; D: TRBD2; CDR3: CATRSTSGRTDTQYF; DNA: TGTGCCACCAGGTCGACTAGCGGGAGAACAGATACGCAGTATTTT
J: TRBJ1-1; size: .; V: TRBV20-1; D: .; CDR3: CSASQNTEAFF; DNA: TGCAGTGCTAGCCAGAACACTGAAGCTTTCTTT
J: TRBJ2-2; size: .; V: TRBV9; D: TRBD1; CDR3: CASSVRGRLTGELFF; DNA: TGTGCCAGCAGCGTCAGGGGGCGACTGACCGGGGAGCTGTTTTTT
J: TRBJ2-5; size: .; V: TRBV29-1; D: .; CDR3: CSSRISGETQYF; DNA: TGCAGCTCCCGGATCTCAGGAGAGACCCAGTACTTC
J: TRBJ2-3; size: .; V: TRBV7-2; D: TRBD2; CDR3: CASSASGKNADTQYF; DNA: TGTGCCAGCAGCGCTAGCGGGAAAAACGCAGATACGCAGTATTTT
J: TRBJ2-3; size: .; V: TRBV15; D: TRBD2; CDR3: CATSLGGSDTQYF; DNA: TGTGCCACCAGCCTCGGGGGGTCAGATACGCAGTATTTT
J: TRBJ2-7; size: few; V: TRBV6-1; D: TRBD1; CDR3: CASIDRQGQGYEQYF; DNA: TGTGCCAGCATCGATCGCCAGGGACAGGGCTACGAGCAGTACTTC
J: TRBJ1-3; size: few; V: TRBV20-1; D: .; CDR3: CSAVGGNTIYF; DNA: TGCAGTGCCGTGGGGGGAAACACCATATATTTT
J: TRBJ1-5; size: .; V: TRBV6-5; D: .; CDR3: CASSYSGGQGQPQHF; DNA: TGTGCCAGCAGTTACTCCGGGGGGCAGGGGCAGCCCCAGCATTTT
J: TRBJ2-1; size: once; V: TRBV12-5; D: TRBD1; CDR3: CASGPPDRVWQFF; DNA: TGTGCTAGTGGTCCCCCTGACAGGGTGTGGCAGTTCTTC
J: TRBJ1-1; size: .; V: TRBV28; D: .; CDR3: CASSEAGVSEAFF; DNA: TGTGCCAGTTCGGAGGCGGGGGTATCTGAAGCTTTCTTT
J: TRBJ2-5; size: .; V: TRBV2; D: TRBD1; CDR3: CASKRSAGGIYLGETQYF; DNA: TGTGCCAGCAAGCGATCCGCAGGGGGTATCTACTTAGGAGAGACCCAGTACTTC
J: TRBJ1-1; size: few; V: TRBV20-1; D: .; CDR3: CSAGTVPNTEAFF; DNA: TGCAGTGCTGGGACGGTACCGAACACTGAAGCTTTCTTT
J: TRBJ2-1; size: .; V: TRBV9; D: .; CDR3: CASSPVGVDEQFF; DNA: TGTGCCAGCAGTCCGGTGGGGGTTGATGAGCAGTTCTTC
J: TRBJ2-2; size: .; V: TRBV25-1; D: TRBD1; CDR3: CAARDRGNTGELFF; DNA: TGTGCAGCAAGGGACAGGGGGAACACCGGGGAGCTGTTTTTT
J: TRBJ2-7; size: few; V: TRBV28; D: .; CDR3: CASSYDEQYF; DNA: TGTGCCAGCAGTTATGACGAGCAGTACTTC
J: TRBJ2-7; size: .; V: TRBV27; D: TRBD2; CDR3: CASSPGLAAAEQYF; DNA: TGTGCCAGCAGTCCCGGACTAGCGGCGGCTGAGCAGTACTTC
J: TRBJ1-1; size: .; V: TRBV7-2; D: .; CDR3: CVSSLVWNTEAFF; DNA: TGTGTCAGCAGCTTAGTTTGGAACACTGAAGCTTTCTTT
J: TRBJ2-7; size: .; V: TRBV5-1; D: .; CDR3: CASSKDPRDGEQYF; DNA: TGCGCCAGCAGCAAGGATCCTCGAGACGGGGAGCAGTACTTC
J: TRBJ2-7; size: many; V: TRBV29-1; D: .; CDR3: CSVQNGYEQYF; DNA: TGCAGCGTACAGAACGGTTACGAGCAGTACTTC
J: TRBJ2-1; size: few; V: TRBV27; D: .; CDR3: CASSLSDINNEQFF; DNA: TGTGCCAGCAGTTTATCGGACATCAACAATGAGCAGTTCTTC
J: TRBJ2-7; size: .; V: TRBV2; D: TRBD1; CDR3: CASSARDSAPLGQYF; DNA: TGTGCCAGCAGTGCCCGGGACAGTGCCCCTCTAGGGCAGTACTTC
J: TRBJ1-1; size: .; V: TRBV12-3/TRBV12-4; D: .; CDR3: CASSLASGRAFF; DNA: TGTGCCAGCAGTTTGGCCTCGGGACGAGCTTTCTTT
J: TRBJ1-2; size: .; V: TRBV7-2; D: .; CDR3: CASSANAVYGYTF; DNA: TGTGCCAGCAGCGCAAACGCAGTATATGGCTACACCTTC
J: TRBJ1-1; size: .; V: TRBV29-1; D: .; CDR3: CSVDDTGTEAFF; DNA: TGCAGCGTTGACGACACAGGGACTGAAGCTTTCTTT
J: TRBJ2-1; size: .; V: TRBV7-9; D: TRBD2; CDR3: CATRERESGEQFF; DNA: TGTGCCACAAGAGAGCGGGAGTCGGGTGAGCAGTTCTTC
J: TRBJ2-6; size: few; V: TRBV20-1; D: .; CDR3: CSASMRSGANVLTF; DNA: TGCAGTGCTAGTATGCGCTCTGGGGCCAACGTCCTGACTTTC
J: TRBJ2-6; size: few; V: TRBV5-1; D: .; CDR3: CASTDFRKISGANVLTF; DNA: TGCGCCAGCACCGATTTCCGGAAAATCTCTGGGGCCAACGTCCTGACTTTC
J: TRBJ1-2; size: .; V: TRBV7-8; D: .; CDR3: CASSAAAGTKGYTF; DNA: TGTGCCAGCAGCGCGGCGGCAGGGACGAAGGGCTACACCTTC
J: TRBJ2-3; size: .; V: TRBV7-2; D: .; CDR3: CASSLDRVGAADTQYF; DNA: TGTGCCAGCAGCTTAGATCGGGTAGGGGCCGCAGATACGCAGTATTTT
J: TRBJ2-7; size: .; V: TRBV11-3; D: .; CDR3: CASSPPVGGYEQYF; DNA: TGTGCCAGCAGCCCACCGGTTGGGGGATACGAGCAGTACTTC
J: TRBJ1-3; size: .; V: TRBV5-1; D: .; CDR3: CASSWTGGAAGNTIYF; DNA: TGCGCCAGCAGCTGGACTGGGGGGGCGGCTGGAAACACCATATATTTT
J: TRBJ2-2; size: .; V: TRBV20-1; D: .; CDR3: CSARVGTGGLTGELFF; DNA: TGCAGTGCTAGAGTGGGGACTGGCGGACTCACCGGGGAGCTGTTTTTT
J: TRBJ2-7; size: .; V: TRBV5-1; D: TRBD2; CDR3: CASSLGRVQSSYEQYF; DNA: TGCGCCAGCAGCTTAGGGAGGGTCCAAAGCTCCTACGAGCAGTACTTC
J: TRBJ2-7; size: once; V: TRBV29-1; D: TRBD1; CDR3: CSVQGAGEQYF; DNA: TGCAGCGTTCAGGGGGCAGGGGAGCAGTACTTC
J: TRBJ2-1; size: few; V: TRBV20-1; D: TRBD2; CDR3: CSAIFPGLATGNEQFF; DNA: TGCAGTGCCATCTTCCCGGGACTAGCTACAGGCAATGAGCAGTTCTTC
J: TRBJ2-1; size: .; V: TRBV20-1; D: .; CDR3: CSARQGRSRYNNEQFF; DNA: TGCAGTGCTAGGCAGGGGCGCTCAAGGTATAACAATGAGCAGTTCTTC
J: TRBJ2-5; size: .; V: TRBV27; D: .; CDR3: CASRDPHRREQYF; DNA: TGTGCCAGCAGGGACCCACATAGGAGGGAGCAGTACTTC
J: TRBJ2-1; size: few; V: TRBV10-3; D: TRBD1; CDR3: CAISERQGVHNEQFF; DNA: TGTGCCATCAGTGAACGGCAGGGGGTGCACAATGAGCAGTTCTTC
J: TRBJ1-2; size: few; V: TRBV25-1; D: TRBD1; CDR3: CASSGQGRGYGYTF; DNA: TGTGCCAGCAGCGGCCAGGGCAGGGGGTATGGCTACACCTTC
J: TRBJ2-1; size: .; V: TRBV29-1; D: TRBD2; CDR3: CSTHSGGVVNEQFF; DNA: TGCAGCACCCATAGCGGGGGCGTAGTTAATGAGCAGTTCTTC
J: TRBJ2-3; size: .; V: TRBV10-3; D: TRBD1; CDR3: CAIRGTDLGDTQYF; DNA: TGTGCCATCAGGGGGACAGATTTGGGAGATACGCAGTATTTT
J: TRBJ2-5; size: .; V: TRBV20-1; D: TRBD2; CDR3: CSARSLAGGHRETQYF; DNA: TGCAGTGCTAGGTCACTAGCGGGAGGGCATCGAGAGACCCAGTACTTC
J: TRBJ2-5; size: .; V: TRBV20-1; D: .; CDR3: CSARGGKELETQYF; DNA: TGCAGTGCTAGAGGCGGGAAAGAACTTGAGACCCAGTACTTC
J: TRBJ1-4; size: few; V: TRBV6-5; D: TRBD1; CDR3: CASSYTDRVDMEKLFF; DNA: TGTGCCAGCAGTTATACGGACAGGGTAGACATGGAAAAACTGTTTTTT
J: TRBJ2-3; size: .; V: TRBV7-9; D: TRBD1; CDR3: CASSLSGGTGDTQYF; DNA: TGTGCCAGCAGCTTATCAGGCGGGACAGGGGATACGCAGTATTTT
J: TRBJ2-1; size: few; V: TRBV9; D: .; CDR3: CASSVEEHASYEQFF; DNA: TGTGCCAGCAGCGTAGAGGAGCACGCTTCCTATGAGCAGTTCTTC
J: TRBJ2-5; size: few; V: TRBV12-3/TRBV12-4; D: .; CDR3: CASTPDRRETQYF; DNA: TGTGCCAGCACCCCTGATAGGAGAGAGACCCAGTACTTC
J: TRBJ2-7; size: .; V: TRBV28; D: .; CDR3: CASSSKSDRRYEQYF; DNA: TGTGCCAGCAGTTCAAAATCAGACAGGAGGTACGAGCAGTACTTC
J: TRBJ1-3; size: .; V: TRBV6-2/TRBV6-3; D: .; CDR3: CASSYSFETSGNTIYF; DNA: TGTGCCAGCAGTTACTCGTTCGAGACCTCTGGAAACACCATATATTTT